The clone carrying this TCR beta chain was counted a single time. The antigen remains unidentified. The junction and the germline gene differ at one end; a read error may be behind it. This record belongs to a study of blood T cells in healthy people across ages. Study outcomes and limitations: Diversity of TCR beta correlated strongly with naive T cell percentage. Leaving the PBMCs unsorted stopped any conclusive comparison of naive versus antigen-experienced cells. Changes in expanded clonotypes were possibly confounded, as the CMV status of donors was unknown.

It was with a sample-barcoded 5' primer and a J-beta primer mix that a second PCR of roughly 7 to 12 cycles was run. TCRdb reprocessed the 5' RACE reads with MiXCR, giving one entry per CDR3 protein. The sample holds about 1 million distinct CDR3 sequences; 35% to 55% are singletons and the top ten take over 15%. This TCR was recovered from an older woman in good health. The sample consisted of blood.

The CDR3 sequence is CTSSEFRTSGITASTDTQYF. In DNA, the CDR3 is TGTACCAGCAGTGAGTTCAGGACTAGCGGAATTACGGCTAGCACAGATACGCAGTATTTT. The V and J genes are TRBV2 and TRBJ2-3, with 10 bases fitting TRBD2. Germline V gene sequence: CDR1 SNHLY, CDR2 FYNNEI. The CDR3 sequence is 20 residues long.